The rows below give T cell receptor beta chains drawn from one sample of a study of CD8 T cells in ankylosing spondylitis. Via MiXCR, TCRdb re-called the 5' RACE reads, giving one row per CDR3 protein. The table has about 510,000 distinct CDR3 sequences, 5.3% seen once. Sequenced sample: blood, either unsorted or a sorted T cell fraction (not recorded which). Receptors were obtained from a male donor with ankylosing spondylitis. CDR3s include the opening cysteine and the closing phenylalanine or tryptophan. A D gene is named only where the DNA matches it firmly. Clone size is not always given. Where it is, it says once, few, many or a class for expanded clones.

TRBJ2-1 TRBD2 TRBV12-3/TRBV12-4 few TGTGCCAGCAGCGTAGCGGGATTTCTTTCGTATGAGCAGTTCTTC CASSVAGFLSYEQFF
TRBJ2-7 . TRBV7-8 . TGTGCCAGCAGCCAGCGGGCGTCCAGCGAGCAGTACTTC CASSQRASSEQYF
TRBJ2-7 . TRBV20-1 few TGCAGTGCTACCGGATACTCTAGCGGGGACAGGTACGAGCAGTACTTC CSATGYSSGDRYEQYF
TRBJ2-1 TRBD2 TRBV12-5 many TGTGCTAGTGGTTTGGTCGGGGGGGAATCCTACAATGAGCAGTTCTTC CASGLVGGESYNEQFF
TRBJ2-5 TRBD1 TRBV10-3 many TGTGCCATCAGGACGGGACAGGGGAACGTGCAAGAGACCCAGTACTTC CAIRTGQGNVQETQYF
TRBJ2-1 . TRBV7-2 many TGTGCCAGCAGCTTATTGGGGGCTTCCTACAATGAGCAGTTCTTC CASSLLGASYNEQFF
TRBJ2-5 TRBD2 TRBV12-3/TRBV12-4 few TGTGCCAGCAGGGAGCGGGGAGTGGGGGAAACCCAGTACTTC CASRERGVGETQYF
TRBJ1-2 . TRBV14 many TGTGCCAGCAGCCCAGTTCGGACCAGCCCCTATGGCTACACCTTC CASSPVRTSPYGYTF
TRBJ2-2 TRBD2 TRBV20-1 few TGCAGTGCTAGAGATTGGTCTAGCGGGAGTATAAACACCGGGGAGCTGTTTTTT CSARDWSSGSINTGELFF
TRBJ2-2 TRBD2 TRBV7-3 many TGTGCCAGCAGCACTCAACCCGGACTAGCGGGGTCCGGGGAGCTGTTTTTT CASSTQPGLAGSGELFF
TRBJ1-2 TRBD1 TRBV5-6 many TGTGCCAGCAGCTGGGGACAGGGCTCGGATGGCTACACCTTC CASSWGQGSDGYTF
TRBJ2-3 . TRBV11-2 many TGTGCCAGCAGCGAAGTTAGTCTAGCTCGGACTTCCGAGGCATCAGATACGCAGTATTTT CASSEVSLARTSEASDTQYF
TRBJ2-1 . TRBV20-1 . TGCAGTGCTATGCATTCCTACAATGAGCAGTTCTTC CSAMHSYNEQFF
TRBJ2-7 TRBD2 TRBV5-6 many TGTGCCAGCAGCCCGGGGACTAGCGGGTCAATCGAGCAGTACTTC CASSPGTSGSIEQYF
TRBJ1-2 TRBD1 TRBV29-1 many TGCAGCGTTGACCACTCTACAGGGGCCTCAACCTATGGCTACACCTTC CSVDHSTGASTYGYTF
TRBJ2-1 . TRBV28 many TGTGCCAGCAGTTTGGGCCCGCGTGGTAATGAGCAGTTCTTC CASSLGPRGNEQFF
TRBJ2-2 TRBD2 TRBV7-9 many TGTGCCAGCAGCTTAGGACTAGCGCCTAACACCGGGGAGCTGTTTTTT CASSLGLAPNTGELFF
TRBJ1-1 . TRBV15 many TGTGCCACCAGCAGAGATAGGAGCAGGGGCACTGAAGCTTTCTTT CATSRDRSRGTEAFF
TRBJ2-7 . TRBV14 few TGTGCCAGCAGCCAGTACAGCCACTCCTACGAGCAGTACTTC CASSQYSHSYEQYF
TRBJ1-1 . TRBV4-2 many TGTGCCAGCAGCCAAGAGCCGGGGGCACCGAACACTGAAGCTTTCTTT CASSQEPGAPNTEAFF
TRBJ1-4 . TRBV12-3/TRBV12-4 many TGTGCCAGCAGTTCCCTCGACAGGTCTAGGGGTGAAAAACTGTTTTTT CASSSLDRSRGEKLFF
TRBJ2-5 . TRBV18 many TGTGCCAGCTCATTGCAGGCGGAGGAGACCCAGTACTTC CASSLQAEETQYF
TRBJ2-7 TRBD2 TRBV20-1 . TGCAGTGCTAGGCGCCTAGCGGGAGGGCCTCAATACGAGCAGTACTTC CSARRLAGGPQYEQYF
TRBJ2-5 . TRBV4-3 many TGCGCCAGCAGCCAAGATCTGGAGGGGAGGCGAGAGACCCAGTACTTC CASSQDLEGRRETQYF
TRBJ2-3 TRBD2 TRBV20-1 many TGCAGTGCTAGTCGCCTAGCGGGGACCCCCTTGGACGATACGCAGTATTTT CSASRLAGTPLDDTQYF
TRBJ2-1 TRBD2 TRBV3-1 . TGTGCCAGCAGCCAAGGGCGGGGGTTCAGCACCTACAATGAGCAGTTCTTC CASSQGRGFSTYNEQFF
TRBJ1-2 . TRBV24-1 many TGTGCCACCAGTGATCGGGACCACTATGGCTACACCTTC CATSDRDHYGYTF
TRBJ2-3 TRBD2 TRBV7-9 . TGTGCCAGCAGCTCCCCACTAGCGGGGGGTAGCACAGATACGCAGTATTTT CASSSPLAGGSTDTQYF
TRBJ2-3 TRBD1 TRBV9 many TGTGCCAGCAGCATTTGGACAGGGCCTAGCACAGATACGCAGTATTTT CASSIWTGPSTDTQYF
TRBJ1-1 . TRBV28 many TGTGCCACCGACGCACAAGGAGGGAAAGCTTTCTTT CATDAQGGKAFF
TRBJ2-1 TRBD2 TRBV20-1 few TGCAGTGCTAGAGTACTAGCGGGAGGTGGTGAGCAGTTCTTC CSARVLAGGGEQFF
TRBJ2-1 . TRBV6-2/TRBV6-3 many TGTGCCAGCAGTGGGTCGGAGCATAATGAGCAGTTCTTC CASSGSEHNEQFF
TRBJ1-5 . TRBV18 many TGTGCCAGCTCACGACGGGGGAGGGACCATACGAATCAGCCCCAGCATTTT CASSRRGRDHTNQPQHF
TRBJ2-6 . TRBV29-1 few TGCAGCGTTGAAGGGGCTGGGGCCAACGTCCTGACTTTC CSVEGAGANVLTF
TRBJ1-2 TRBD1 TRBV29-1 many TGCAGCGGCCGGGACAGTAACTATGGCTACACCTTC CSGRDSNYGYTF
TRBJ1-2 . TRBV7-9 many TGTGCCAGCAGCTCCAAGTCCGCCGGGACTCCCAACTATGGCTACACCTTC CASSSKSAGTPNYGYTF
TRBJ1-1 TRBD1 TRBV14 many TGTGCCAGCAGCCATCCGGGAGGGGGCTATGAAGCTTTCTTT CASSHPGGGYEAFF
TRBJ2-1 TRBD1 TRBV28 few TGTGCCAGCAGTTTGGGACAGGGGGGACTCCTGGGCAATGAGCAGTTCTTC CASSLGQGGLLGNEQFF
TRBJ2-1 TRBD1 TRBV5-1 many TGCGCCACTTACCCGGGACAGGGAGTTGCAGCACAGTTCTTC CATYPGQGVAAQFF
TRBJ1-5 . TRBV12-3/TRBV12-4 many TGTGCCAGCAGTTCCGGGACCCCAGGAAGGGAACAGCCCCAGCATTTT CASSSGTPGREQPQHF
TRBJ1-2 . TRBV12-3/TRBV12-4 many TGCTCAACATTTGAACTTAACTATGGCTACACCTTC CSTFELNYGYTF
TRBJ2-3 . TRBV20-1 many TGCAGTGCTAGGGCTAGAGATACGCAGTATTTT CSARARDTQYF
TRBJ2-7 TRBD2 TRBV7-2 many TGTGCCAGCAGCTTAGGGCGGGAGAGGTACGAGCAGTACTTC CASSLGRERYEQYF
TRBJ1-2 TRBD1 TRBV11-2 many TGTGCCAGCAGCTTAGATACAGGGGTTCCGGGGCCGTATGGCTACACCTTC CASSLDTGVPGPYGYTF
TRBJ2-1 TRBD2 TRBV4-3 many TGCGCCAGCAGCCAGGGACTAGCGGTTTACAATGAGCAGTTCTTC CASSQGLAVYNEQFF
TRBJ2-1 . TRBV6-2/TRBV6-3 . TGTGCCCGCAGTTACAGTAGGGGGGGCTCCTACAATGATCAGTTCTTC CARSYSRGGSYNDQFF
TRBJ2-2 . TRBV12-3/TRBV12-4 many TGTGCCAGCAGTTATTTAACCGGGGAGCTGTTTTTT CASSYLTGELFF
TRBJ2-5 . TRBV9 many TGTGCCAGCAGCGTAGGGACAGAACTCAGCCTGTACCAAGAGACCCAGTACTTC CASSVGTELSLYQETQYF
TRBJ2-7 . TRBV10-3 many TGTGCCATCGAAGGGCCCCCTAGGAGAGAGCAGTACTTC CAIEGPPRREQYF
TRBJ1-3 . TRBV11-3 . TGTGCCAGCAGCATTGGCCCTGGAAACACCATATATTTT CASSIGPGNTIYF
TRBJ2-1 TRBD2 TRBV15 many TGTGCCACCAGCAGAGAGGGCGGGAGTAGGAATGAGCAGTTCTTC CATSREGGSRNEQFF
TRBJ2-5 . TRBV10-3 . TGTGCCATCAGTGCGGGGGAATCCGAGACCCAGTACTTC CAISAGESETQYF
TRBJ2-2 . TRBV5-1 few TGCGCCAGCAGCTTGAGGACAGACAACACCGGGGAGCTGTTTTTT CASSLRTDNTGELFF
TRBJ1-1 TRBD1 TRBV9 many TGTGCCAGCACCCGACAGGGGGCGCGGACTGATGAAGCTTTCTTT CASTRQGARTDEAFF
TRBJ2-3 . TRBV5-1 many TGCGCCAGCAGCTTGGGACCGGCTGGGACAGATACGCAGTATTTT CASSLGPAGTDTQYF
TRBJ1-1 . TRBV5-6 many TGTGCCAGCAGCACCACCTTGACAATGAACACTGAAGCTTTCTTT CASSTTLTMNTEAFF
TRBJ2-2 . TRBV24-1 many TGTGCCACCAGTGTCTACCCCGGGACGGTGAACACCGGGGAGCTGTTTTTT CATSVYPGTVNTGELFF
TRBJ2-7 . TRBV11-2 many TGTGCCAGCAGGACTGGGTCCTACGAGCAGTACTTC CASRTGSYEQYF
TRBJ2-3 TRBD1 TRBV6-1 many TGTGCCAGCACCAAAGACTGGACAGGGGCAGATACGCAGTATTTT CASTKDWTGADTQYF
TRBJ2-7 . TRBV20-1 many TGCAGTGCGGCCGACAGAGCCTACGAGCAGTACTTC CSAADRAYEQYF